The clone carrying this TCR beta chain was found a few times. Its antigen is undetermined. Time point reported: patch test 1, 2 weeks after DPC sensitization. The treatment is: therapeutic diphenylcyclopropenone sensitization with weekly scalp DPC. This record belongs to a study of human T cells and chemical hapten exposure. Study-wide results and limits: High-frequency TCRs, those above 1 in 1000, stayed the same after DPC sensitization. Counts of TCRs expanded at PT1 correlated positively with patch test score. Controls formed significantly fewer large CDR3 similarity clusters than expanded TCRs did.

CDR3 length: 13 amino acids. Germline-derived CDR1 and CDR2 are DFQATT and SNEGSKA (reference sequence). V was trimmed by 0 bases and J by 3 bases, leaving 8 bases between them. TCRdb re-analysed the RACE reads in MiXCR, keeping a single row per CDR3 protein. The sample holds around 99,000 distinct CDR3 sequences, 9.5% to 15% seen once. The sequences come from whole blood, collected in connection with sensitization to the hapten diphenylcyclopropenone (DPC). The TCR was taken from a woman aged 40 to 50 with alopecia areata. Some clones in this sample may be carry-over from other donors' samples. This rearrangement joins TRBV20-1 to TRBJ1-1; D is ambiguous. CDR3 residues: CSARDPRDTEAFF. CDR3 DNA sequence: TGCAGTGCTAGAGATCCACGGGACACTGAAGCTTTCTTT.